Below, 13 T cell receptor beta chains from the same sample are listed, as sequenced in a study of blood T cells in healthy people across ages. A second PCR of 7 to 11 cycles used a sample-barcoded 5' primer and a J-beta primer mix. TCRdb reprocessed the 5' RACE reads with MiXCR, giving one entry per CDR3 protein. This sample has 800,000 to 900,000 distinct CDR3 sequences, with approximately 59% found just once. Sequenced material: blood. These receptors came from a man aged 25-45 years in good health.

The V call is TRBV7-2, the J call TRBJ2-3, with TRBD2 matching 7 bases. Germline assignment: CDR1 SGHTA and CDR2 FQGNSA. The junction had 12 bases not matched to a gene; V was cut back by 4 bases and J by 8 bases. The CDR3 spans 15 residues. Here the CDR3 reads CASSSQQRGTATQYF. The CDR3 bases are TGTGCCAGCAGCTCCCAACAGCGGGGAACGGCTACGCAGTATTTT.

The V gene is TRBV20-1, the J gene TRBJ1-6; D is ambiguous. The CDR3 contains 16 residues. V dropped 3 bases and J dropped 3 bases, with 15 bases sitting between them. Germline CDR1 reads DFQATT; CDR2 reads SNEGSKA (reference sequence). The CDR3 DNA follows: TGCAGTGCTAGTTGGAGCATTGTGGACTATAATTCACCCCTCCACTTT. The encoded protein is CSASWSIVDYNSPLHF.

The table lists this clonotype with a few counts. The CDR3 region is CSVDGGADETQYF. CDR3 DNA sequence: TGCAGCGTTGACGGGGGGGCCGATGAGACCCAGTACTTC. This chain joins TRBV29-1 and TRBJ2-5, with 8 bases lining up with TRBD2. The J segment lost 5 bases and the V segment lost 3 bases, leaving 5 bases of the junction unmatched. This CDR3 is built from 13 residues. Per the germline V gene, CDR1 is SQVTM and CDR2 is ANQGSEA. The full variable domain, rest sourced from reference TRBV29-1 and TRBJ2-5, is SAVISQKPSRDICQRGTSLTIQCQVDSQVTMMFWYRQQPGQSLTLIATANQGSEATYESGFVIDKFPISRPNLTFSTLTVSNMSPEDSSIYLCSVDGGADETQYFGPGTRLLVL.

This clonotype turned up a few times. The chain links TRBV27 to TRBJ1-2; D gene ambiguous. Trimming stripped 0 bases from V and 8 bases from J, with 10 bases between. CDR1 and CDR2 from the germline V gene are MNHEY and SMNVEV (reference sequence). The CDR3 spans 13 residues. The chain's CDR3 is CASSLSRVQGYTF. CDR3 DNA: TGTGCCAGCAGTTTATCTCGCGTCCAAGGCTACACCTTC.

The gene calls are TRBV4-3 and TRBJ1-4, with unresolved D. This CDR3 is built from 15 residues. The V gene lost 0 bases and the J gene lost 8 bases, with 13 bases spanning the gap. CDR1 is LGHNA, CDR2 YSLEER, per germline. The CDR3 reads CASSQEVGLGEKLFF. CDR3 DNA: TGCGCCAGCAGCCAAGAGGTCGGTCTGGGGGAAAAACTGTTTTTT.

The chain is built from TRBV9 and TRBJ1-1, with D unclear. Germline CDR1 and CDR2: SGDLS and YYNGEE. With 0 bases removed from V and 0 bases from J, the gap between germline ends came to 9 bases. The CDR3 extends over 15 amino acids. CDR3 amino acids: CASSVAGGVNTEAFF. CDR3 DNA sequence: TGTGCCAGCAGCGTAGCTGGAGGAGTGAACACTGAAGCTTTCTTT.

V usage is TRBV3-1 and J usage is TRBJ2-3; D possibly corresponds to TRBD1 (6 bases). The CDR3 runs to 15 residues. The V end was cut by 5 bases, the J end by 2 bases, with 14 bases between. CDR1 and CDR2 (germline): LGHDT, YNNKEL (reference sequence). The CDR3 loop is CASSYGQPPTDTQYF. DNA of the CDR3: TGTGCCAGCAGCTACGGACAGCCTCCCACAGATACGCAGTATTTT.

J is TRBJ2-7 and V is TRBV4-2; 8 nucleotides match TRBD2. The germline V gene has CDR1 LGHNA and CDR2 YNFKEQ. The CDR3 length is 14 residues. V was pared by 0 bases and J by 7 bases, with 5 bases of the junction left unmatched. This CDR3 reads CASSQDTLAGEQYF. Here the CDR3 DNA reads TGTGCCAGCAGCCAAGATACCCTAGCGGGTGAGCAGTACTTC.

V gene TRBV6-5 combines with J gene TRBJ2-3; 9 bases match TRBD2. Per the germline V gene, CDR1 is MNHEY and CDR2 is SVGAGI. With 10 bases clipped from V and 1 base from J, the junction kept 12 bases outside the gene matches. CDR3 length: 16 amino acids. CDR3 sequence (DNA): TGTGCCACGCGAGGGTGGGCTAGCGGGGGCACAGATACGCAGTATTTT. It is translated as CATRGWASGGTDTQYF.

The V and J genes are TRBV6-2 or TRBV6-3 and TRBJ1-4; no firm D call. CDR3 length: 14 residues. V was pared by 10 bases and J by 1 base, with 13 bases between. CDR1 is MNHEY, CDR2 SVGEGT, per germline. The CDR3 sequence is CATSTPGTNEKLFF. CDR3 in DNA: TGTGCCACCTCGACGCCGGGAACTAATGAAAAACTGTTTTTT.

This chain connects TRBV29-1 to TRBJ2-2; D tentatively fits TRBD1 or TRBD2 (6 bases each). V lost 7 bases and J 2 bases, leaving 11 bases between the germline ends. This CDR3 is built from 13 residues. The germline gives CDR1 SQVTM, CDR2 ANQGSEA. The CDR3 coding sequence is TGCAGCGGGCAGGGGACTAACACCGGGGAGCTGTTTTTT. This sequence encodes CSGQGTNTGELFF.

The genes are TRBV27 and TRBJ2-5, with D uncertain. The J call could be wrong; TRBJ2-7 is a better fit for the DNA end. Germline V lookup: CDR1 MNHEY, CDR2 SMNVEV (reference sequence). The CDR3 loop spans 13 amino acids. CDR3 residues: CASSISTVYEQYF. The CDR3 nucleotides are TGTGCCAGCAGCATCTCTACTGTGTACGAGCAGTACTTC.

Only one count was recorded for this clonotype. The chain uses TRBV12-3 or TRBV12-4 and TRBJ2-4; no reliable D call. The length of the CDR3 is 12 residues. V was trimmed by 10 bases and J by 4 bases, leaving 11 bases between them. DNA of the CDR3: TGTGCCATCTCTTGGGCTAAAAACATTCAGTACTTC. Its translation: CAISWAKNIQYF.